These 17 T cell receptor beta chains share one sample of origin, sequenced in a study of response to subunit inactivated influenza vaccine. TCRdb re-called the RT-PCR reads with MiXCR, one entry per CDR3 protein. The data hold around 490,000 distinct CDR3 sequences, with around 8% observed a single time. The material was PBMCs from blood, obtained around 2 years after vaccination. These receptor sequences come from a man between 50 and 75 years old who received an inactivated influenza vaccine.

The chain carries TRBV3-1 and TRBJ2-3; no clear D. With 4 bases removed from V and 1 base from J, the gap between germline ends came to 9 bases. Germline values: CDR1 LGHDT, CDR2 YNNKEL (reference sequence). This CDR3 contains 14 residues. CDR3 loop: CASSLSARTDTQYF. The CDR3 DNA follows: TGTGCCAGCAGCCTCTCGGCTCGCACAGATACGCAGTATTTT.

This clonotype showed up just a few times. V gene TRBV7-8 combines with J gene TRBJ2-1, with 15 bases lining up with TRBD2. This CDR3 has 16 amino acids. Germline V gives CDR1 SGHVS, CDR2 FQNEAQ. Trimming at V came to 5 bases and at J to 5 bases, leaving 4 bases not matched to a gene. CDR3 in DNA: TGTGCCAGCAGCAGTGGACTAGCGGGGGGGAACAATGAGCAGTTCTTC. Translation: CASSSGLAGGNNEQFF.

V and J are TRBV4-2 and TRBJ2-1; possible D gene TRBD1, 5 bases. Germline CDR1 LGHNA, CDR2 YNFKEQ. The CDR3 length is 14 residues. V lost 0 bases to trimming and J lost 9 bases, with 12 bases between them. This CDR3 is CASSQDFGRGEQFF. As DNA, the CDR3 is TGTGCCAGCAGCCAAGATTTTGGAAGGGGTGAGCAGTTCTTC.

This clonotype came up a few times. This chain joins TRBV20-1 and TRBJ2-3; 7 bases map to TRBD2. Trimming at V came to 5 bases and at J to 2 bases, leaving 10 bases not matched to a gene. This CDR3 has 15 amino acids. CDR1 and CDR2 (germline): DFQATT, SNEGSKA (reference sequence). CDR3 loop: CSAPNQRGYTDTQYF. The DNA for the CDR3 is TGCAGTGCTCCTAACCAGCGGGGATACACAGATACGCAGTATTTT.

This clonotype was seen repeatedly, ten times or more. V is TRBV12-3 or TRBV12-4 and J is TRBJ2-7; D remains ambiguous. The ends were cut back, 5 bases at V and 2 bases at J, with 10 bases in the middle. The CDR3 loop spans 13 amino acids. In DNA, the CDR3 is TGTGCCAGCAGTACGGACGCCGCCTACGAGCAGTACTTC. Encoded protein: CASSTDAAYEQYF.

This clonotype has a handful of counts. This sequence joins TRBV2 and TRBJ1-5; D is ambiguous. The CDR3 consists of 15 residues. Trimming pared 2 bases from V and 5 bases from J, leaving 13 bases between. The germline V gene has CDR1 SNHLY and CDR2 FYNNEI. CDR3 region: CASSESNSLYQPQHF. The CDR3, as DNA: TGTGCCAGCAGTGAAAGTAACAGTTTATATCAGCCCCAGCATTTT.

The V and J genes are TRBV7-2 and TRBJ1-1; tentatively, D is TRBD1 (5 bases). CDR1 and CDR2 from the germline V gene are SGHTA and FQGNSA. Trimming shortened V by 3 bases and J by 4 bases, and 15 bases separated the two germline ends. The CDR3 totals 15 residues. In nucleotides, the CDR3 is TGTGCCAGCAGCTTCAGACAGACGGGGGGCACTGAAGCTTTCTTT. This encodes CASSFRQTGGTEAFF.

The gene calls are TRBV29-1 and TRBJ2-5, with TRBD2 as a possible D gene (5 bases). The V end lost 0 bases, the J end lost 5 bases, and 10 bases lay between the germline ends. The germline CDR1 and CDR2 sequences are SQVTM and ANQGSEA. The length of the CDR3 is 13 residues. The CDR3 DNA is TGCAGCGTTGAAGAGGGCGGGCTTGAGACCCAGTACTTC. Amino acid sequence: CSVEEGGLETQYF. The variable domain in full, completed from reference TRBV29-1 and TRBJ2-5, reads SAVISQKPSRDICQRGTSLTIQCQVDSQVTMMFWYRQQPGQSLTLIATANQGSEATYESGFVIDKFPISRPNLTFSTLTVSNMSPEDSSIYLCSVEEGGLETQYFGPGTRLLVL.

In its sample, this clonotype was seen a few times. This chain connects TRBV6-2 or TRBV6-3 to TRBJ1-2; possibly TRBD1 for D (6 bases). Germline values: CDR1 MNHEY, CDR2 SVGEGT. Trimming took 2 bases from V and 8 from J, leaving 15 bases between them. The CDR3 totals 14 residues. Written as DNA, the CDR3 is TGTGCCAGCAGTTACCTCGACAGGCCTTGGGGCTACACCTTC. This sequence encodes CASSYLDRPWGYTF.

The chain links TRBV5-1 to TRBJ2-1, with D perhaps matching TRBD1 (6 bases). The CDR3 is 17 amino acids. Per the germline V gene, CDR1 is SGHRS and CDR2 is YFSETQ. Trimming shortened V by 0 bases and J by 2 bases, and 15 bases separated the two germline ends. For the CDR3, the DNA is TGCGCCAGCAGCTTGGACCCGCGACAGGTAACCTACAATGAGCAGTTCTTC. It encodes CASSLDPRQVTYNEQFF.

Many counts were recorded for this clonotype. The chain has TRBV4-2 and TRBJ2-7; 7 positions match TRBD2. V shed 0 bases, J shed 2 bases, and the junction held 7 bases outside the gene matches. This CDR3 comprises 16 residues. Looked up from germline, CDR1 is LGHNA and CDR2 is YNFKEQ. CDR3 protein: CASSQDITSETYEQYF. DNA for the CDR3: TGTGCCAGCAGCCAAGATATTACTAGCGAGACCTACGAGCAGTACTTC.

The V and J genes are TRBV9 and TRBJ2-2, with 10 nucleotides matching TRBD2. CDR1 and CDR2 from the germline V gene are SGDLS and YYNGEE. After removal of 4 bases from V and 1 base from J, the junction contained 4 bases not matched to a gene. This CDR3 has 16 residues. CDR3: CASSISSGRNTGELFF. The CDR3 nucleotides read TGTGCCAGCAGCATATCTAGCGGGAGGAACACCGGGGAGCTGTTTTTT.

Many counts were recorded for this clonotype. This chain joins TRBV28 and TRBJ1-4, with D possibly matching TRBD1 (5 bases). Germline V gives CDR1 MDHEN, CDR2 SYDVKM. The V end was cut by 1 base, the J end by 5 bases, with 14 bases between. This CDR3 comprises 16 residues. CDR3 sequence: CASSLFGTAVNEKLFF. In DNA, the CDR3 is TGTGCCAGCAGTTTATTCGGGACGGCGGTGAATGAAAAACTGTTTTTT.

A few counts support this clonotype. This chain uses TRBV3-1 with TRBJ2-3; TRBD2 aligns across 9 bases. Germline CDR1 reads LGHDT; CDR2 reads YNNKEL (reference sequence). J was trimmed by 9 bases and V by 3 bases; bases with no gene match: 13. This CDR3 has 16 residues. The CDR3 DNA reads as TGTGCCAGCAGCCAGGGGAAGGGACTAGCCAGTGTGACGCAGTATTTT. Translated, it gives CASSQGKGLASVTQYF.

The chain links TRBV20-1 to TRBJ2-1; 9 nucleotides match TRBD2. J gave up 8 bases and V 2 bases, and 16 bases lay outside the gene matches. The CDR3 is 17 residues long. Germline V gives CDR1 DFQATT, CDR2 SNEGSKA (reference sequence). The CDR3 here is CSARPPAGTSFIDEQFF. The DNA for the CDR3 is TGCAGTGCTAGACCACCTGCCGGGACTAGCTTTATAGATGAGCAGTTCTTC.

In this sample, this clonotype turned up a few times. The chain employs TRBV29-1 and TRBJ2-3, with D possibly being TRBD1 or TRBD2 (6 bases each). The CDR3 has 10 amino acids. V lost 8 bases to trimming and J lost 4 bases, with 7 bases between them. The germline CDR1 and CDR2 sequences are SQVTM and ANQGSEA. The CDR3: CSRGPDTQYF. The CDR3 nucleotides read TGCAGCCGGGGGCCAGATACGCAGTATTTT.

This clonotype was recorded many times. The chain is built from TRBV15 and TRBJ2-1; tentative D call: TRBD2 (5 bases). CDR1 and CDR2 from the germline V gene are LNHNV and YYDKDF (reference sequence). Trimming took off 3 bases at V and 0 bases at J, with 9 bases between the two ends. The CDR3 length is 15 residues. CDR3 sequence (DNA): TGTGCCACCAGCAGCCGGGGTAGCTCCTACAATGAGCAGTTCTTC. It translates to CATSSRGSSYNEQFF.